This T cell receptor beta chain was sequenced for a study of metastatic and nonmetastatic thyroid tumors. Notes on the study in general: Malignant tumors reportedly showed significantly higher TCR beta diversity than benign nodules in both blood and tumor.

TCRdb re-called the PCR reads via MiXCR. Seen here are around 34,000 clones, over 20% observed once, and the top ten hold 3%. This clone came up many times. The antigen is not known. Thyroid surgery took place with no prior treatment in any patient. CDR1 and CDR2 from the germline V gene are MGHRA and YSYEKL. Trimming left V 1 base short and J 6 bases short, with 13 bases between. The CDR3 is 14 amino acids. This TCR derives from a male donor with papillary thyroid cancer or a benign thyroid nodule (not recorded which). Some clones in this sample may be carry-over from other donors' samples. The J gene is TRBJ2-7, the V gene TRBV4-1; the D gene is possibly TRBD2 (6 bases). The sequenced material came from tumor tissue. The CDR3 sequence: CASSQGVAGSEQYF. The CDR3, as DNA: TGCGCCAGCAGCCAAGGAGTGGCGGGGTCCGAGCAGTACTTC.